Listed below are T cell receptor beta chains from one sample, sequenced in a study of blood T cells in healthy people across ages. TCRdb re-called the 5' RACE reads with MiXCR, one entry per CDR3 protein. Of roughly 790,000 distinct CDR3 sequences listed, roughly 44% are singletons. The sample comprised blood. The source is a woman aged 60-75 years in good health. The CDR3 runs from the conserved cysteine through the conserved F or W. Each record gives: V gene, J gene, clone size, D gene, CDR3 DNA, CDR3 protein. D genes are given only for firm matches. Part of the rows lack a size; the others show once, few, many or a class for expanded clones.

TRBV3-1	TRBJ2-5	.	.	TGTGCCAGCAGCCAAAGAGGTGCAAGAGGAGAGACCCAGTACTTC	CASSQRGARGETQYF
TRBV15	TRBJ1-2	.	TRBD1	TGTGCCACCAGCAGAGATCTTGGCGACAGGGGGAACTATGGCTACACCTTC	CATSRDLGDRGNYGYTF
TRBV18	TRBJ2-7	.	.	TGTGCCAGCTCACCGCAGCTACGGGAGCAGTACTTC	CASSPQLREQYF
TRBV7-3	TRBJ1-4	.	.	TGTGCCAGCAGCTTAAGCTGGGAGTCGGCTAATGAAAAACTGTTTTTT	CASSLSWESANEKLFF
TRBV29-1	TRBJ1-2	.	.	TGCAGCGTTGAAGATCGGAAGGGCTCCTATGGCTACACCTTC	CSVEDRKGSYGYTF
TRBV20-1	TRBJ2-6	.	.	TGCAGTGCTATGAGGGCTGGGGCCAACGTCCTGACTTTC	CSAMRAGANVLTF
TRBV7-2	TRBJ2-7	.	TRBD2	TGTGCCAGCAGAGAAGGACTAGCGGGGGGGAGGGAGCAGTACTTC	CASREGLAGGREQYF
TRBV29-1	TRBJ2-7	.	.	TGCAGCGGTCGACAGATCTACGAGCAGTACTTC	CSGRQIYEQYF
TRBV20-1	TRBJ1-2	.	.	TGCAGTGCTAGAGTCCCGGGCAACTATGGCTACACCTTC	CSARVPGNYGYTF
TRBV11-3	TRBJ2-3	few	.	TGTGCCAGCAGCTCGTCGGGGGGAGAGAGGGACACATATACGCAGTATTTT	CASSSSGGERDTYTQYF
TRBV7-9	TRBJ1-6	.	.	TGTGCCAGCAGCTTAGTGGCCGGGACCGGGACACCCCTCCACTTT	CASSLVAGTGTPLHF
TRBV27	TRBJ1-1	.	.	TGTGCCAGCAGTTGGGGGACACCACACCCGACTATGAACACTGAAGCTTTCTTT	CASSWGTPHPTMNTEAFF
TRBV6-2/TRBV6-3	TRBJ2-5	few	.	TGTGCCAGCAGTTACGTCGGGGGACAACAAGAGACCCAGTACTTC	CASSYVGGQQETQYF
TRBV7-2	TRBJ1-2	.	TRBD1	TGTGCCAGCAGCTTAACAGGGGCCAGCTATGGCTACACCTTC	CASSLTGASYGYTF
TRBV10-2	TRBJ1-1	.	.	TGCGCCAGCAGTGAGGGGGCCCCACCCCAAGCTTTCTTT	CASSEGAPPQAFF
TRBV6-1	TRBJ2-7	.	TRBD1	TGTGCCAGCAGTGATCTGACAGGGCCCTGCGAGCAGTACTTC	CASSDLTGPCEQYF
TRBV3-1	TRBJ2-3	few	.	TGTGCCAGCAGCCAAGTTATGAGGGCGCAGTATTTT	CASSQVMRAQYF
TRBV20-1	TRBJ1-4	.	.	TGCAGTGCTAGATGGACAGCAACTAATGAAAAACTGTTTTTT	CSARWTATNEKLFF
TRBV6-2/TRBV6-3	TRBJ2-7	few	TRBD1	TGTGCCAGCAGGACCGGGACAGCGAACTCCTACGAGCAGTACTTC	CASRTGTANSYEQYF
TRBV7-2	TRBJ2-5	few	.	TGTGCCAGCAGCTTAGATGCGCGGATGGGGGAGACCCAGTACTTC	CASSLDARMGETQYF
TRBV7-9	TRBJ2-5	once	TRBD2	TGTGCCAGCAGCCCAGCCGGGACTAGCGGCCAGACCCAGTACTTC	CASSPAGTSGQTQYF
TRBV6-5	TRBJ2-6	few	TRBD1	TGTGCCAGCAGTTACGCCCCGACAGGGGCTGGGGCCAACGTCCTGACTTTC	CASSYAPTGAGANVLTF
TRBV6-2/TRBV6-3	TRBJ2-7	once	.	TGTGCCAGCAGTTACTCCCTCGTAGCGACCAAGGACGAGCAGTACTTC	CASSYSLVATKDEQYF
TRBV7-8	TRBJ1-4	.	TRBD1	TGTGCCAGCAGCCAGGGAGGGGGCGCCTTAAATGAAAAACTGTTTTTT	CASSQGGGALNEKLFF
TRBV20-1	TRBJ2-3	few	.	TGCAGTGCGGTCGGGGCAGACACAGATACGCAGTATTTT	CSAVGADTDTQYF
TRBV30	TRBJ1-2	.	.	TGTGCCTGGGGGGTCTCCTCCGGGTCCGGCTACACCTTC	CAWGVSSGSGYTF
TRBV11-2	TRBJ1-5	few	.	TGTGCCAGCAGCTTAGAACGGGGTAGCAATCAGCCCCAGCATTTT	CASSLERGSNQPQHF